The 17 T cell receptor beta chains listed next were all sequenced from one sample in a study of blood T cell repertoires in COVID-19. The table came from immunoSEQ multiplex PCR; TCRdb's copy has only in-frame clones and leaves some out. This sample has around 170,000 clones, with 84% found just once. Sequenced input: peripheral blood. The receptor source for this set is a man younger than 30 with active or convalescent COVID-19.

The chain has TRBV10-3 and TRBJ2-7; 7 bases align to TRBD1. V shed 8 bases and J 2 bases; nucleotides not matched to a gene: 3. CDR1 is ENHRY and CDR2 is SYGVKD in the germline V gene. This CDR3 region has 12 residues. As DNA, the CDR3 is TGTGCCATCGGACAGGCGCCCTACGAGCAGTACTTC. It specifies CAIGQAPYEQYF.

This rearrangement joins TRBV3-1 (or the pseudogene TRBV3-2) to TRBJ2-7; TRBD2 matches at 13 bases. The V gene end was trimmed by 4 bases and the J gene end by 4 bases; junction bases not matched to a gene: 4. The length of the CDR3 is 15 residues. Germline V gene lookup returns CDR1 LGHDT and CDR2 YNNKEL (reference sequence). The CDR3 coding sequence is TGTGCCAGCAGCCCTAAACTAGCGGGAGGGTACGAGCAGTACTTC. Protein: CASSPKLAGGYEQYF.

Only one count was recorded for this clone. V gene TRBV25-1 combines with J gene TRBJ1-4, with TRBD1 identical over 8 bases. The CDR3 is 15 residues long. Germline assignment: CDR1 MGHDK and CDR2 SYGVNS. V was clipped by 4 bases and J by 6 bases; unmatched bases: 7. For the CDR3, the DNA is TGTGCCAGCAGTGGCCCGGGACAGGAGTATGAAAAACTGTTTTTT. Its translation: CASSGPGQEYEKLFF.

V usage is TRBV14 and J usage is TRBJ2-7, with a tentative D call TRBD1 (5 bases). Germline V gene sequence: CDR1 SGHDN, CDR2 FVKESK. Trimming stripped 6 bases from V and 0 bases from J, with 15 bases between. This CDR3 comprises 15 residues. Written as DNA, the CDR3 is TGTGCCAGCAGTAACGGCAGGGTCCCCTCCTACGAGCAGTACTTC. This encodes CASSNGRVPSYEQYF.

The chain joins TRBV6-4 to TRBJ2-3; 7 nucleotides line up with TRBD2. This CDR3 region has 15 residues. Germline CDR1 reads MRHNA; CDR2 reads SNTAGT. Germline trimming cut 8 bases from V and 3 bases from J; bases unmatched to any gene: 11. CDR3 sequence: CASSISGGSTDTQYF. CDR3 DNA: TGTGCCAGCTCAATTTCGGGGGGTAGTACAGATACGCAGTATTTT.

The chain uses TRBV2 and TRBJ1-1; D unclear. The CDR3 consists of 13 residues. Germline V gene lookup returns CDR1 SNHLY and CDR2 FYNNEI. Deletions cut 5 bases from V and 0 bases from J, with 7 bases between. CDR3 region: CASSFGLNTEAFF. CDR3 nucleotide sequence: TGTGCCAGCAGTTTCGGTCTGAACACTGAAGCTTTCTTT. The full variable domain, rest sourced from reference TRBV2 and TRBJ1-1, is EPEVTQTPSHQVTQMGQEVILRCVPISNHLYFYWYRQILGQKVEFLVSFYNNEISEKSEIFDDQFSVERPDGSNFTLKIRSTKLEDSAMYFCASSFGLNTEAFFGQGTRLTVV.

Here the CDR3 reads CASSFGGLGNQPQHF. Written as DNA, the CDR3 is TGTGCCAGCAGTTTTGGTGGACTGGGCAATCAGCCCCAGCATTTT. This rearrangement joins TRBV28 to TRBJ1-5; D is undetermined. The germline CDR1 and CDR2 sequences are MDHEN and SYDVKM. The CDR3 is 15 residues long. The V gene lost 3 bases and the J gene lost 2 bases, with 11 bases spanning the gap.

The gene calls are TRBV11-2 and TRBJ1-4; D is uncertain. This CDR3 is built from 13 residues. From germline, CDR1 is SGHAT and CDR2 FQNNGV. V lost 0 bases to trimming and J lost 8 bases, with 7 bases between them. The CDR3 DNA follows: TGTGCCAGCAGCTTAGACTGGGAGGAAAAACTGTTTTTT. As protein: CASSLDWEEKLFF. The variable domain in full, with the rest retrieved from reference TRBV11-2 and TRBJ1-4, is EAGVAQSPRYKIIEKRQSVAFWCNPISGHATLYWYQQILGQGPKLLIQFQNNGVVDDSQLPKDRFSAERLKGVDSTLKIQPAKLEDSAVYLCASSLDWEEKLFFGSGTQLSVL.

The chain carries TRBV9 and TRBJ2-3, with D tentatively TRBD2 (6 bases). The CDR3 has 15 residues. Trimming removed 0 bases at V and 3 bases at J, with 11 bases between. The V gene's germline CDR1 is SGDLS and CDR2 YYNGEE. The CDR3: CASSVDGGRTDTQYF. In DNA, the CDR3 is TGTGCCAGCAGCGTAGACGGGGGTAGAACAGATACGCAGTATTTT.

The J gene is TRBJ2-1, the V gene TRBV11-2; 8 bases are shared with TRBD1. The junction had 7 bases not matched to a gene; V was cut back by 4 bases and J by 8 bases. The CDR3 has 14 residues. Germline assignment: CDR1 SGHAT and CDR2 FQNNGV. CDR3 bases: TGTGCCAGCAGCTACGCAACAGGGGGATATGAGCAGTTCTTC. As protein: CASSYATGGYEQFF.

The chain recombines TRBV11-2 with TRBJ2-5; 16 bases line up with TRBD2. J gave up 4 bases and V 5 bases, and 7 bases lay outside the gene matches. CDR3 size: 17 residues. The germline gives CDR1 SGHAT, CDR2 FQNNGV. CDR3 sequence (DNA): TGTGCCAGCAGCGGAACCGGGACTAGCGGGGGGGGAGAGACCCAGTACTTC. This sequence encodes CASSGTGTSGGGETQYF.

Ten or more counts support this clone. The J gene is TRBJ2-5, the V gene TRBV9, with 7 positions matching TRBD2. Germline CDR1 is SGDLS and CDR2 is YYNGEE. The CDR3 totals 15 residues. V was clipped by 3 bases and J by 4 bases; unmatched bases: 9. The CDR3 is CASSARGEGVETQYF. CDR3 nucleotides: TGTGCCAGCAGCGCCCGGGGGGAGGGAGTAGAGACCCAGTACTTC. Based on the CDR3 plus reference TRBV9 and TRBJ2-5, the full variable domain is DSGVTQTPKHLITATGQRVTLRCSPRSGDLSVYWYQQSLDQGLQFLIQYYNGEERAKGNILERFSAQQFPDLHSELNLSSLELGDSALYFCASSARGEGVETQYFGPGTRLLVL.

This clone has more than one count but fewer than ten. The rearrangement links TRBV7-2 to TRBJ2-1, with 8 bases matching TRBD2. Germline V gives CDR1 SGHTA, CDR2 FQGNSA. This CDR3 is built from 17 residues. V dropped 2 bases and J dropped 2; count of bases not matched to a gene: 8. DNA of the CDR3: TGTGCCAGCAGCTTACAAAGCGGGGGACCCCCCTACAATGAGCAGTTCTTC. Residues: CASSLQSGGPPYNEQFF.

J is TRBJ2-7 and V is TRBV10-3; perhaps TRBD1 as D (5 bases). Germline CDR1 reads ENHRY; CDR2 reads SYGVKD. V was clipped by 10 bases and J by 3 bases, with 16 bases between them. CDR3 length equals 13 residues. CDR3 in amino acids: CATTQGDGYEQYF. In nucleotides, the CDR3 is TGTGCCACCACGCAGGGTGACGGCTACGAGCAGTACTTC.

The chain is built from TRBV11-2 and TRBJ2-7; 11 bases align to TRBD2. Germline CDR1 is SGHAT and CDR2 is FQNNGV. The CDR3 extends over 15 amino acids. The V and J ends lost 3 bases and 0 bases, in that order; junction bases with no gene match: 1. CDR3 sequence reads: CASSFSGGDSYEQYF. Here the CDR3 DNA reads TGTGCCAGCAGCTTTAGCGGGGGGGACTCCTACGAGCAGTACTTC.

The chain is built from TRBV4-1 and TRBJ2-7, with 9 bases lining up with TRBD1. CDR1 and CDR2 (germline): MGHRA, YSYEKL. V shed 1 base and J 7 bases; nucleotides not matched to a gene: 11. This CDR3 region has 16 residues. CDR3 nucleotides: TGCGCCAGCAGCCAAGCCTACCCGACAGGGGGGCGGGAGCAGTACTTC. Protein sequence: CASSQAYPTGGREQYF.

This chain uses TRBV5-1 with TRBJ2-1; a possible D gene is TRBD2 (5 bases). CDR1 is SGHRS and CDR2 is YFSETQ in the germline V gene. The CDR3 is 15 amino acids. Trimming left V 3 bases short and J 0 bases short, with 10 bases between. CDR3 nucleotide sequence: TGCGCCAGCAGCTCAGGACTCGGCTCCTACAATGAGCAGTTCTTC. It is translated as CASSSGLGSYNEQFF.